Listed below are T cell receptor beta chains from one sample, sequenced in a study of CD8 T cells in Susac syndrome. MiXCR was run by TCRdb on the immunoSEQ multiplex PCR reads, yielding one entry per CDR3 protein. This sample carries 120,000 to 150,000 distinct CDR3 sequences, around 94% of them seen once, and the ten largest clones take 0.25% to 0.3%. The sequenced material came from CD8+ T cells from PBMCs. The receptors were gathered from a human donor in good health. CDR3s include the opening cysteine and the closing phenylalanine or tryptophan. D genes are given only for firm matches. Clone size appears in some rows only: once, few, many, or a class for an expanded clone.

j_call | clone_size | cdr3_length | d_call | v_call | cdr3_nt | cdr3_aa
TRBJ2-1 | - | 15 | TRBD2 | TRBV28 | TGTGCCAGCAGTTTATCAGCGGGAGGATACTATGAGCAGTTCTTC | CASSLSAGGYYEQFF
TRBJ2-7 | - | 12 | - | TRBV28 | TGTGCCAGCACAATAGGGGGGTACGAGCAGTACTTC | CASTIGGYEQYF
TRBJ2-1 | - | 12 | - | TRBV6-5 | TGTGCCAGCAGTCCGGACAGCAATGAGCAGTTCTTC | CASSPDSNEQFF
TRBJ2-7 | - | 15 | - | TRBV4-3 | TGCGCCAGCAGCCAAGAGAAGGGACGAACCTACGAGCAGTACTTC | CASSQEKGRTYEQYF
TRBJ1-2 | - | 13 | TRBD1 | TRBV12-3/TRBV12-4 | TGTGCCAGCAGTTGGGGGACAGAGTATGGCTACACCTTC | CASSWGTEYGYTF
TRBJ2-1 | - | 12 | - | TRBV6-2/TRBV6-3 | TGTGCCAGCAGTGTACAGGACAATGAGCAGTTCTTC | CASSVQDNEQFF
TRBJ2-1 | - | 15 | - | TRBV7-8 | TGTGCCAGCAGCTTAGTATCAGGCACCGTCGATGAGCAGTTCTTC | CASSLVSGTVDEQFF
TRBJ2-7 | - | 14 | - | TRBV12-3/TRBV12-4 | TGTGCCAGCAGTATCCGACTAGGGAACTACGAGCAGTACTTC | CASSIRLGNYEQYF
TRBJ2-7 | - | 14 | - | TRBV4-2 | TGTGCCAGCAGCCAAGGAGGGACTCACTACGAGCAGTACTTC | CASSQGGTHYEQYF
TRBJ2-7 | - | 12 | - | TRBV15 | TGTGCCACCAGCAGAGTTGCTGGCGAGCAGTACTTC | CATSRVAGEQYF
TRBJ2-7 | once | 13 | TRBD1 | TRBV5-1 | TGCGCCAGCACGGGACAGAGCTCCTACGAGCAGTACTTC | CASTGQSSYEQYF
TRBJ1-5 | - | 15 | TRBD1 | TRBV4-3 | TGCGCCAGCAGCATAGACAGGGGCCTTTATCAGCCCCAGCATTTT | CASSIDRGLYQPQHF
TRBJ2-2 | - | 16 | - | TRBV24-1 | TGTGCCACCAGTGATTTGTGGGGGGCCGACACCGGGGAGCTGTTTTTT | CATSDLWGADTGELFF
TRBJ2-3 | - | 14 | - | TRBV29-1 | TGCAGCGCCGAAGGGCAGGGACGCGGGGATACGCAGTATTTT | CSAEGQGRGDTQYF
TRBJ1-5 | - | 16 | - | TRBV15 | TGTGCCACCAGCAGGGCTTATGTCACAGGGAATCAGCCCCAGCATTTT | CATSRAYVTGNQPQHF
TRBJ2-1 | - | 13 | - | TRBV29-1 | TGCAGCGTTGAAGATACGAATTACAATGAGCAGTTCTTC | CSVEDTNYNEQFF
TRBJ1-1 | once | 15 | - | TRBV6-2/TRBV6-3 | TGTGCCAGCAGTTACTTTCAGCCGGGGGCGACTGAAGCTTTCTTT | CASSYFQPGATEAFF
TRBJ2-1 | few | 15 | TRBD2 | TRBV13 | TGTGCCAGCAGCTCCGGACTAGCGGGGGACAATGAGCAGTTCTTC | CASSSGLAGDNEQFF
TRBJ2-3 | - | 15 | TRBD1 | TRBV7-9 | TGTGCCAGCACCCATTCCGGGACAGGGACAGATACGCAGTATTTT | CASTHSGTGTDTQYF
TRBJ2-1 | - | 17 | - | TRBV11-1 | TGTGCCAGCAGCTTAGCGCTGGGTTGGGAAAGGTACAATGAGCAGTTCTTC | CASSLALGWERYNEQFF
TRBJ2-3 | once | 14 | - | TRBV27 | TGTGCCAGCAGACACAGGGTCGGGACAGATACGCAGTATTTT | CASRHRVGTDTQYF
TRBJ2-5 | - | 17 | - | TRBV30 | TGTGCCTGGAGTCCGAAAATACCCGGTTATTTTGGGGAGACCCAGTACTTC | CAWSPKIPGYFGETQYF
TRBJ1-1 | - | 14 | - | TRBV6-2/TRBV6-3 | TGTGCCAGCAGTTACTCGACCAGGAACACTGAAGCTTTCTTT | CASSYSTRNTEAFF
TRBJ2-7 | - | 16 | TRBD2 | TRBV6-1 | TGTGCCAGCAATGAAGGACTAGCGGGGGGCTCCTACGAGCAGTACTTC | CASNEGLAGGSYEQYF
TRBJ2-7 | - | 14 | - | TRBV4-2 | TGTGCCAGCAGCCCGAGAGCGGGCTCCTACGAGCAGTACTTC | CASSPRAGSYEQYF
TRBJ2-1 | - | 14 | - | TRBV27 | TGTGCCAGCAGTTCCGGTACGGGGCCGAATGAGCAGTTCTTC | CASSSGTGPNEQFF
TRBJ1-1 | - | 13 | - | TRBV30 | TGTGCCTGGACCCCTGGGCCCCGGACTGAAGCTTTCTTT | CAWTPGPRTEAFF
TRBJ1-5 | - | 14 | - | TRBV7-2 | TGTGCCAGCAGCTTAGCGGCAGGGGATCAGCCCCAGCATTTT | CASSLAAGDQPQHF
TRBJ1-2 | - | 11 | TRBD1 | TRBV29-1 | TGCAGCGTCGGGACAGGGGGCTTCTACACCTTC | CSVGTGGFYTF
TRBJ2-3 | - | 14 | - | TRBV30 | TGTGCCTGGAGTGAGGGGACTTCCACAGATACGCAGTATTTT | CAWSEGTSTDTQYF
TRBJ1-1 | - | 15 | - | TRBV9 | TGTGCCAGCAGCGTAGACCTGGGGGAGGAGATTGAAGCTTTCTTT | CASSVDLGEEIEAFF
TRBJ1-1 | - | 14 | - | TRBV20-1 | TGCAGTGCCGACCTAGGGACCACAAACACTGAAGCTTTCTTT | CSADLGTTNTEAFF
TRBJ2-1 | - | 18 | - | TRBV28 | TGTGCCAGCCACAGTCGTTGGGGCGCCGGGGGGCCCTACAATGAGCAGTTCTTC | CASHSRWGAGGPYNEQFF
TRBJ2-2 | - | 14 | TRBD1 | TRBV7-3 | TGTGCCAGCAGGGGACAGGGGAACACCGGGGAGCTGTTTTTT | CASRGQGNTGELFF
TRBJ2-2 | - | 16 | - | TRBV7-8 | TGTGCCAGCAGCCCCCTAGAGTGGGCCAACACCGGGGAGCTGTTTTTT | CASSPLEWANTGELFF
TRBJ2-3 | - | 15 | - | TRBV19 | TGTGCCAGTAGTGACCTTAACGGTCGCACAGATACGCAGTATTTT | CASSDLNGRTDTQYF
TRBJ2-7 | - | 16 | TRBD2 | TRBV2 | TGTGCCAGCAACGAAGGGTCTAGCGGGAGGGGAAACGAGCAGTACTTC | CASNEGSSGRGNEQYF
TRBJ2-7 | - | 14 | - | TRBV6-2/TRBV6-3 | TGTGCCAGCAGTTACGGGGGGCGCGCATACGAGCAGTACTTC | CASSYGGRAYEQYF
TRBJ1-2 | - | 12 | - | TRBV7-2 | TGTGCCAGCAGCTTGATGGAGTATGGCTACACCTTC | CASSLMEYGYTF
TRBJ2-1 | - | 16 | TRBD2 | TRBV2 | TGTGCCAGCACCGGGGACTACCTAAGCTCCTACAATGAGCAGTTCTTC | CASTGDYLSSYNEQFF
TRBJ1-2 | - | 13 | TRBD1 | TRBV29-1 | TGCAGCGCCGACAGGGGGCTGGGCTATGGCTACACCTTC | CSADRGLGYGYTF
TRBJ2-1 | - | 13 | - | TRBV7-9 | TGTGCCAGCAGATCCATGGAGGGGGGTGAGCAGTTCTTC | CASRSMEGGEQFF
TRBJ2-1 | - | 14 | TRBD2 | TRBV3-1 | TGTGCCAGCAGCCCTAGCGGGAGTACGTATGAGCAGTTCTTC | CASSPSGSTYEQFF
TRBJ2-5 | few | 13 | - | TRBV12-3/TRBV12-4 | TGTGCCAGCAGTTTCAGAGGGCAAGAGACCCAGTACTTC | CASSFRGQETQYF
TRBJ1-5 | - | 12 | - | TRBV7-9 | TGTGCCAGCACCGCCCTCTCAGGGCCCCAGCATTTT | CASTALSGPQHF
TRBJ1-2 | - | 13 | - | TRBV30 | TGTGCCTGGAGTCACAGCCCTAACTATGGCTACACCTTC | CAWSHSPNYGYTF
TRBJ2-1 | - | 14 | - | TRBV7-2 | TGTGCCAGCAGCCGAGGGATCTCCTACAATGAGCAGTTCTTC | CASSRGISYNEQFF